Below are 14 T cell receptor beta chains sequenced from a single sample in a study of blood T cell repertoires in COVID-19 (dated by TCRdb to the early 2020s). The library was obtained by the immunoSEQ multiplex PCR assay. This is the immuneACCESS table as TCRdb keeps it, with only in-frame sequences that have V and J called. A part of the clones is gone; compared with another copy, unresolved V genes explain less than half, and the rest is unexplained. The sample data list roughly 350,000 clones, and 90% to 95% of these were observed just once. The ten largest clones take up 2.5% to 4% of the sample. The specimen was peripheral blood. These receptors all stem from a woman younger than 35 who had recovered from COVID-19.

This clone was seen just once. This rearrangement joins TRBV7-8 to TRBJ2-1; no clear D gene. Trimming cost V 2 bases and J 9 bases, with 11 bases left between them. CDR3 size: 13 residues. Germline CDR1 and CDR2: SGHVS and FQNEAQ. The CDR3 loop reads CASSLKSVLEQFF. The CDR3 region has the DNA TGTGCCAGCAGCTTAAAGTCGGTTCTTGAGCAGTTCTTC.

The chain couples TRBV5-1 to TRBJ2-1; TRBD2 matches at 10 bases. CDR3 size: 15 residues. V trimming: 2 bases; J trimming: 8 bases; junction bases outside the gene matches: 7. Germline V gene lookup returns CDR1 SGHRS and CDR2 YFSETQ. In DNA, the CDR3 is TGCGCCAGCAGCTTAAGCGGGAGGGCCCTCGATGAGCAGTTCTTC. Amino acid sequence: CASSLSGRALDEQFF.

This chain connects TRBV12-3 or TRBV12-4 to TRBJ1-4; 7 bases align to TRBD1. Germline trimming cut 8 bases from V and 4 bases from J; bases unmatched to any gene: 4. The CDR3 runs 13 residues. The CDR3 nucleotides read TGTGCCAGCGGGACAGCTTTTAATGAAAAACTGTTTTTT. Encoded protein: CASGTAFNEKLFF.

The genes are TRBV4-3 and TRBJ2-2; weak D call: TRBD2 (5 bases). The V end was cut by 2 bases, the J end by 5 bases, with 9 bases between. Germline-derived CDR1 and CDR2 are LGHNA and YSLEER. This CDR3 is 14 amino acids long. DNA for the CDR3: TGCGCCAGCAGCCAATCCCGGGGAACCGGGGAGCTGTTTTTT. The encoded protein is CASSQSRGTGELFF.

This rearrangement joins TRBV5-6 to TRBJ2-1, with a possible D match to TRBD1 (5 bases). The CDR3 is made up of 16 amino acids. Germline CDR1 and CDR2: SGHDT and YYEEEE. V lost 0 bases to trimming and J lost 6 bases, with 16 bases between them. The CDR3 coding sequence is TGTGCCAGCAGCTTGGCCTTGGCCAGGGTAGTCAATGAGCAGTTCTTC. Translation: CASSLALARVVNEQFF.

This chain connects TRBV21-1 to TRBJ1-1. TRBV21-1 is an annotated pseudogene. CDR3 length: 16 residues. Here the CDR3 DNA reads TGTGCCAGCAGCAAAGTAGTCGGGGGATGCTTCACTGAAGCTTTCTTT. Translation: CASSKVVGGCFTEAFF.

This chain connects TRBV5-4 to TRBJ2-1, with a possible D match to TRBD2 (7 bases). V dropped 0 bases and J dropped 6 bases, with 16 bases sitting between them. Looked up from germline, CDR1 is SGHNT and CDR2 is YYREEE (reference sequence). CDR3 length: 16 amino acids. This chain's CDR3 is CASSLVGGLRVNEQFF. The CDR3 region has the DNA TGTGCCAGCAGCTTGGTAGGGGGACTAAGAGTCAATGAGCAGTTCTTC.

The CDR3 loop is CATSDPRSAGDTQYF. Here the CDR3 DNA reads TGTGCCACCAGTGACCCCAGATCTGCTGGAGATACGCAGTATTTT. The V and J genes are TRBV24-1 and TRBJ2-3; D remains ambiguous. Germline CDR1 reads KGHDR; CDR2 reads SFDVKD. CDR3 length equals 15 residues. V was shortened by 4 bases and J by 5 bases, with 15 bases between the two germline ends.

The V call is TRBV6-2 or TRBV6-3, the J call TRBJ1-5, with unresolved D. Germline V lookup: CDR1 MNHEY, CDR2 SVGEGT. The CDR3 has 14 amino acids. V lost 0 bases to trimming and J lost 0 bases, with 3 bases between them. CDR3 residues: CASSYSASNQPQHF. The CDR3 DNA is TGTGCCAGCAGTTACTCGGCTAGCAATCAGCCCCAGCATTTT.

Concerning this clone: This specimen includes other DNA sequences encoding the same CDR3. The genes are TRBV19 and TRBJ1-1; 10 positions agree with TRBD1. V lost 5 bases to trimming and J lost 2 bases; unmatched junction nucleotides: 5. The CDR3 spans 15 residues. The germline CDR1 and CDR2 sequences are LNHDA and SQIVND (reference sequence). The CDR3 coding sequence is TGTGCCAGTAGTTCGCGACAGGGGGCTAACACTGAAGCTTTCTTT. This sequence encodes CASSSRQGANTEAFF.

This clone was picked up one time. In DNA form, the CDR3 reads TGTGCCAGCAGCTTGGTTGGCCCAGGGGACAATGAGCAGTTCTTC. This translates into CASSLVGPGDNEQFF. The V call is TRBV5-4, the J call TRBJ2-1, with a weak D call TRBD1 (6 bases). Germline V gene data show CDR1 as SGHNT and CDR2 as YYREEE (reference sequence). The CDR3 consists of 15 residues. Trimming removed 0 bases from V and 5 bases from J, with 12 bases in between.

J is TRBJ1-4 and V is TRBV4-3; D possibly corresponds to TRBD1 (5 bases). This CDR3 is built from 16 residues. Deletions cut 0 bases from V and 8 bases from J, with 16 bases between. Germline V lookup: CDR1 LGHNA, CDR2 YSLEER. In DNA form, the CDR3 reads TGCGCCAGCAGCCAAGATGTGGGCAGGGAAGTGGAAAAACTGTTTTTT. This encodes CASSQDVGREVEKLFF.

The J gene is TRBJ1-1, the V gene TRBV7-2; D unresolved. Germline assignment: CDR1 SGHTA and CDR2 FQGNSA. This CDR3 has 15 amino acids. Trimming left V 1 base short and J 1 base short, with 10 bases between. This chain's CDR3 is CASSLVPSANTEAFF. The CDR3 nucleotides read TGTGCCAGCAGCTTAGTTCCTAGTGCGAACACTGAAGCTTTCTTT.

The gene calls are TRBV7-9 and TRBJ1-5; the D is unclear. Germline values: CDR1 SEHNR, CDR2 FQNEAQ (reference sequence). This CDR3 region has 14 residues. The V and J ends lost 8 bases and 0 bases respectively, with 11 bases between them. The CDR3 DNA reads as TGTGCCAGCGGCGGGGATTTTAGCAATCAGCCCCAGCATTTT. It codes for CASGGDFSNQPQHF.